These T cell receptor beta chains were read from a single sample in a study of control samples from healthy donors and cancer patients. Repertoires were generated with immunoSEQ multiplex PCR, while TCRdb's copy carries only in-frame clones and drops some. There are roughly 130,000 clones in the sample; 80% to 95% occur only once, and 2% to 2.5% lies in the top ten. The sample comprised blood. All receptors come from a man in his late teens or twenties in good health. Both conserved end residues are trimmed from each CDR3. A D gene is named only where the DNA matches it firmly.

CDR3 protein | D gene | V gene
ASSIPGGGQPQH | NA | TRBV21-1
ATQPSGGLTSGYT | NA | TRBV5-8
ASSTTSAYEQY | NA | TRBV5-1
ASSLVGQGTDTQY | TRBD1 | TRBV5-1
ASSPRLDVSSTTLNAEAF | NA | TRBV4-3
ASSVDGSGTGELF | NA | TRBV9
ASSQVMPGNYGYT | NA | TRBV4-1
ASSIRQGLNTEAF | TRBD1 | TRBV19
AWSATQNTEAF | NA | TRBV30
ASSGTGTGSYT | TRBD1 | TRBV6-4
ASSETLGGGQPQH | NA | TRBV6-1
ASSDGTGGRDQPQH | TRBD1 | TRBV25-1
ASSLAFGTGGFADTQY | TRBD1 | TRBV5-1
ASSLGTDWDSSYEQY | TRBD1 | TRBV7-8
ASSYSWQRNTGELF | NA | TRBV6-5
ASSFRSGGGTDTQY | TRBD2 | TRBV5-4
ASSEGLAGTDTQY | TRBD2 | TRBV10-1
ASSERGLRGQPQH | NA | TRBV2
ASSQEGGNYGYT | NA | TRBV3-1/TRBV3-2
ASSIPGTGGSGNTIY | TRBD1 | TRBV5-4